A single T cell receptor (beta chain) is shown here with its context. What antigen it recognizes has not been identified. No much larger clonotype is one base removed from it; base qualities were not supplied. The immunoSEQ Assay, a bias-controlled multiplex PCR, was used to amplify TCRbeta CDR3 regions from genomic DNA. The original methods were these. Within the assay, amplification of reference gene primers was used to estimate how many nucleated cells each sample contained. To quantify the absolute abundance of each unique TCRbeta CDR3 rearrangement, sequence reads were collapsed and filtered. For each sample, productive Simpson clonality was calculated as the square root of Simpson's diversity index across productive rearrangements. What TCRdb holds here is the immuneACCESS table cut down to in-frame rearrangements. Part of the clones is not present; checked against another copy, under half of the missing clones reflect an unresolved V gene, and the others are unexplained. That table is the source of V, J and clone size, and D and trimming were worked out from the DNA. This sample gives 150,000 to 200,000 clones in total; 84% of them show up just once. The ten biggest clones cover about 15% of the sample.

Participants in the prospective study were aged 18 to 89 years, lived in about two dozen United States geographic areas, and enrolled through a virtual design. In the prospective study, cohorts were assigned on the basis of participant-reported clinical history obtained from a screening survey and a study questionnaire. ImmuneRACE Cohort 3 recovered participants were defined by two consecutive negative NP/OP PCR tests, healthcare professional clearance, or symptom resolution. In the prospective study, mobile phlebotomists collected whole blood, serum and a nasopharyngeal or oropharyngeal swab from each participant. Participants in the prospective study had the option to provide additional blood draws and questionnaires over a roughly two-month period. Blood samples from the prospective study were shipped frozen or at room temperature prior to DNA extraction. The data originate from a study of blood T cell repertoires in COVID-19 (dated by TCRdb to the early 2020s). About the study as a whole: The collaborator samples originated in the United States, Italy and Spain and spanned the acute and convalescent phases of COVID-19. The material from the prospective study consisted of cDNA or gDNA derived from T cells, B-cell-depleted T cells, or PBMCs. The dataset comprised deeply sampled blood TCRbeta repertoires from subjects exposed to, actively infected with, or recovered from COVID-19. A freely available public database, intended as a resource for researchers studying the immune response to SARS-CoV-2, is where the repertoires were released. Samples came from the ongoing ImmuneRACE study (first 160 participants) plus 1,254 subjects from 6 global collaborators. Nearly every sample came with metadata listing a de-identified subject ID, COVID-19 status, age in years and sex. Where available, HLA class I and class II types were obtained from metadata supplied by the sample provider rather than from assay-based typing. The research as a whole found: How much clinical and demographic metadata was included differed by source and by participant, and the metadata was provided uncurated.

The sequencing input was PBMCs or T cells enriched from blood (not recorded which). This receptor was identified in a man aged 50 to 60 who had recovered from COVID-19.

The CDR3 reads CASSTSGVGGNTIYF. The sequence in DNA is TGCGCCAGCAGCACGTCAGGGGTAGGTGGAAACACCATATATTTT. The V gene is TRBV5-1 and the J gene is TRBJ1-3; 6 matching bases give a weak D call of TRBD1. CDR1 and CDR2, per the germline V gene, are SGHRS and YFSETQ. Taken from cysteine to phenylalanine, the CDR3 has 15 residues. Here the CDR3 DNA is all that survives: 45 bases in frame from base 1. V and J lose 4 bases and 3 bases, and a span of 14 bases separates them.